This TCR beta chain emerged from a study of control samples from healthy donors and cancer patients. The protocol was immunoSEQ multiplex PCR, while the TCRdb copy is restricted to in-frame clones and leaves out a portion. The sample gives just under 80,000 clones, over 85% of which show up once; about 2% is in the top ten. The V gene's germline CDR1 is LNHDA and CDR2 SQIVND (reference sequence). CDR3 length: 16 amino acids. V lost 1 base to trimming and J lost 6 bases, with 16 bases between them. This chain links TRBV19 with TRBJ2-1, with D perhaps being TRBD1 or TRBD2 (6 bases each). The TCR originated in a woman aged 55-70 years with head and neck cancer. Material: PBMCs. CDR3 in DNA: TGTGCCAGTAGTATAGGTACGCACAGGGAGGTCAATGAGCAGTTCTTC. The encoded protein is CASSIGTHREVNEQFF.